These 8 T cell receptor beta chains came from one sample sequenced in a study of cytomegalovirus exposure and HLA in healthy donors (dated by TCRdb to about 2017). The library came from the immunoSEQ multiplex PCR assay. The multiplex PCR relied on a mix of 60 forward primers for TCR Vbeta segments and 13 reverse primers for TCR Jbeta segments. Sourced from immuneACCESS, this table was stored by TCRdb with only in-frame sequences that have V and J called. A share of the clones is absent; for the studies checked, an unresolved V gene accounts for under half, and the remainder has no known explanation. The table for this sample lists under 100,000 clones; roughly 79% of them were counted only once. The ten largest clones represent 4.2% of the sample. The specimen was PBMCs. Receptor source: a woman in her 70s in good health and CMV-seropositive.

This chain uses TRBV19 with TRBJ2-2, with 10 bases fitting TRBD1. V lost 5 bases, J lost 4 bases, and 1 base stayed unmatched. Germline-derived CDR1 and CDR2 are LNHDA and SQIVND (reference sequence). This CDR3 is built from 14 residues. The CDR3 region has the DNA TGTGCCAGTAGTTGGACAGGGGGCACCGGGGAGCTGTTTTTT. Translated: CASSWTGGTGELFF.

The chain combines TRBV7-9 with TRBJ2-2, with D possibly TRBD1 on 6 matching bases. This CDR3 is 14 amino acids long. Germline loops: CDR1 SEHNR, CDR2 FQNEAQ (reference sequence). Trimming took 7 bases from V and 1 from J, leaving 10 bases between them. CDR3 nucleotides: TGTGCCAGCATCAGGGGCGGGAACACCGGGGAGCTGTTTTTT. Its protein is CASIRGGNTGELFF.

This clone was observed a handful of times. The chain links TRBV27 to TRBJ1-5; D remains ambiguous. The CDR3 totals 13 residues. Germline assignment: CDR1 MNHEY and CDR2 SMNVEV (reference sequence). With 6 bases removed from V and 3 bases from J, the gap between germline ends came to 9 bases. DNA for the CDR3: TGTGCCAGCAGAAGGAGAAACAATCAGCCCCAGCATTTT. Translation: CASRRRNNQPQHF.

The gene calls are TRBV28 and TRBJ1-3; possibly TRBD1 for D (5 bases). CDR3 size: 18 residues. V dropped 2 bases and J dropped 0 bases, with 17 bases sitting between them. Looked up from germline, CDR1 is MDHEN and CDR2 is SYDVKM. CDR3 DNA sequence: TGTGCCAGCAGTTTACGTCCATCAGGGATGTTCTCTGGAAACACCATATATTTT. Amino acid sequence: CASSLRPSGMFSGNTIYF.

The rearrangement uses TRBV5-4 and TRBJ1-2; 7 bases are a match to TRBD1. CDR1 is SGHNT, CDR2 YYREEE, per germline (reference sequence). V was clipped by 4 bases and J by 2 bases; unmatched bases: 14. The CDR3 covers 17 residues. The CDR3 DNA reads TGTGCCAGCAGCACAGAGACAGGGATGGTGGAAAACTATGGCTACACCTTC. It codes for CASSTETGMVENYGYTF.

This sequence joins TRBV7-2 and TRBJ1-1, with 8 bases matching TRBD1. Germline values: CDR1 SGHTA, CDR2 FQGNSA. The CDR3 is 13 residues long. Trimming at V came to 4 bases and at J to 6 bases, leaving 4 bases not matched to a gene. CDR3 sequence: CASSSRTGPEAFF. CDR3 nucleotides: TGTGCCAGCAGCTCAAGGACAGGGCCTGAAGCTTTCTTT.

This clone was detected only once. This rearrangement joins TRBV11-3 to TRBJ1-1; 10 positions match TRBD1. Losses at the gene ends were 1 base for V and 10 bases for J; bases not matched to a gene: 12. CDR1 and CDR2 from the germline V gene are SGHNT and YENEEA. This CDR3 has 16 amino acids. CDR3: CASSLGDRTGGFVAFF. CDR3 coding DNA: TGTGCCAGCAGCTTAGGTGACCGGACAGGGGGTTTTGTAGCTTTCTTT.

Note on this clone: One end of the junction fails to match germline, which may point to a read error. The chain recombines TRBV6-4 with TRBJ1-1; D might be TRBD1 (5 bases). Germline lookup yields CDR1 MRHNA and CDR2 SNTAGT. The CDR3 consists of 13 residues. The CDR3 DNA is TGTGCCAGCAGTGATGGGGGGAACACTGAAGCCTTCTTT. As protein: CASSDGGNTEAFF.